The 26 T cell receptor beta chains in this list originate from one sample, sequenced in a study of CD8 T cells in ankylosing spondylitis. Whole-study findings and limits: Characteristic of ankylosing spondylitis blood, it appeared, was a TCR beta motif comprising about eight highly homologous variants.

Using its own MiXCR run on the 5' RACE reads, TCRdb lists one record per CDR3 protein. The data hold roughly 700,000 distinct CDR3 sequences, with around 20% observed a single time. These receptors have no identified antigens. The sequenced sample was blood, either unsorted or a sorted T cell fraction (not recorded which). The receptors derive from a male donor with ankylosing spondylitis.

There are a few counts of this clonotype. The gene calls are TRBV4-1 and TRBJ2-7; a weak D match, TRBD2 (6 bases). V was shortened by 0 bases and J by 5 bases, with 14 bases between the two germline ends. Germline V gene lookup returns CDR1 MGHRA and CDR2 YSYEKL. The CDR3 extends over 15 amino acids. The CDR3 spells CASSQDLMTSNEQYF. CDR3 nucleotide sequence: TGCGCCAGCAGCCAAGATTTAATGACTAGTAACGAGCAGTACTTC.

Only a few counts were recorded for this clonotype. This chain uses TRBV20-1 with TRBJ2-2, with D uncertain. CDR1 and CDR2 (germline): DFQATT, SNEGSKA (reference sequence). With 3 bases removed from V and 0 bases from J, the gap between germline ends came to 20 bases. The CDR3 totals 18 residues. The CDR3 loop is CSASTASPVNTNTGELFF. DNA of the CDR3: TGCAGTGCTAGTACGGCGAGCCCAGTTAATACGAACACCGGGGAGCTGTTTTTT.

This clonotype was counted a few times. This chain connects TRBV5-1 to TRBJ1-5; TRBD1 aligns across 9 bases. J lost 7 bases, V lost 2 bases, and 1 base had no gene match. CDR1 and CDR2 from the germline V gene are SGHRS and YFSETQ. The CDR3 consists of 13 residues. The DNA of the CDR3 is TGCGCCAGCAGCTTACAGGGGGCCCAGCCCCAGCATTTT. Translated, it gives CASSLQGAQPQHF. Together with reference TRBV5-1 and TRBJ1-5, the CDR3 gives the full variable domain: KAGVTQTPRYLIKTRGQQVTLSCSPISGHRSVSWYQQTPGQGLQFLFEYFSETQRNKGNFPGRFSGRQFSNSRSEMNVSTLELGDSALYLCASSLQGAQPQHFGDGTRLSIL.

As regards this clonotype: A read error is possible here, since a much larger clone lies one base away. This rearrangement joins TRBV2 to TRBJ2-7, with 9 bases that match TRBD1. Germline V gives CDR1 SNHLY, CDR2 FYNNEI. This CDR3 region has 14 residues. The J segment lost 6 bases and the V segment lost 5 bases, leaving 8 bases of the junction unmatched. The CDR3 region has the DNA TGTGCCAGCAGTCCGGGACAGGGAACCTCCGAGCAGTACTTC. Its translation: CASSPGQGTSEQYF.

This clonotype was seen only a few times. The J gene is TRBJ2-1, the V gene TRBV3-1; 7 bases are a match to TRBD1. The CDR3 is 16 residues long. With 4 bases clipped from V and 2 bases from J, the junction kept 8 bases outside the gene matches. The germline V gene has CDR1 LGHDT and CDR2 YNNKEL (reference sequence). The CDR3 region is CASSPREGQTYNEQFF. CDR3 DNA: TGTGCCAGCAGCCCACGAGAGGGACAGACCTACAATGAGCAGTTCTTC.

The chain uses TRBV7-9 and TRBJ2-3; D may be TRBD1 (5 bases). This CDR3 spans 13 amino acids. Trimming took 5 bases from V and 8 from J, leaving 14 bases between them. Germline CDR1 is SEHNR and CDR2 is FQNEAQ (reference sequence). In nucleotides, the CDR3 is TGTGCCAGCAGCGAAAGTATTGGGGCTACGCAGTATTTT. Protein: CASSESIGATQYF. The variable domain in full, with the rest retrieved from reference TRBV7-9 and TRBJ2-3, is DTGVSQNPRHKITKRGQNVTFRCDPISEHNRLYWYRQTLGQGPEFLTYFQNEAQLEKSRLLSDRFSAERPKGSFSTLEIQRTEQGDSAMYLCASSESIGATQYFGPGTRLTVL.

The gene calls are TRBV27 and TRBJ2-2; D is uncertain. Germline loops: CDR1 MNHEY, CDR2 SMNVEV (reference sequence). Trimming removed 2 bases from V and 2 bases from J, with 9 bases in between. This CDR3 comprises 15 residues. Here the CDR3 reads CASSLMGINTGELFF. The CDR3 DNA reads TGTGCCAGCAGTTTAATGGGCATCAACACCGGGGAGCTGTTTTTT.

This clonotype came up a few times. This chain links TRBV6-1 with TRBJ1-1; TRBD1 aligns across 12 bases. V dropped 7 bases and J dropped 7; count of bases not matched to a gene: 13. The CDR3 sequence is 16 residues long. Germline CDR1 reads MNHNS; CDR2 reads SASEGT. The CDR3 bases are TGTGCCAGCACCCCTTGGGACAGGGGGCTTGGTATTGAAGCTTTCTTT. Amino acid sequence: CASTPWDRGLGIEAFF.

This chain uses TRBV7-9 with TRBJ2-7, with 8 nucleotides matching TRBD1. The V segment lost 5 bases and the J segment 2 bases; nucleotides outside the gene matches: 11. This CDR3 has 16 amino acids. Germline assignment: CDR1 SEHNR and CDR2 FQNEAQ (reference sequence). The DNA of the CDR3 is TGTGCCAGCAGCGGCCTTCAGGGGGCTAGCACCTACGAGCAGTACTTC. Its translation: CASSGLQGASTYEQYF. Complete variable domain (other parts from reference TRBV7-9 and TRBJ2-7): DTGVSQNPRHKITKRGQNVTFRCDPISEHNRLYWYRQTLGQGPEFLTYFQNEAQLEKSRLLSDRFSAERPKGSFSTLEIQRTEQGDSAMYLCASSGLQGASTYEQYFGPGTRLTVT.

This clonotype occurred a few times. The gene calls are TRBV5-1 and TRBJ1-1; tentative D call: TRBD1 (5 bases). The V and J ends lost 0 bases and 4 bases respectively, with 10 bases between them. Germline V CDR1 and CDR2: SGHRS, YFSETQ. The CDR3 sequence is 14 residues long. The CDR3 DNA reads TGCGCCAGCAGCTTGGGACAGATGGGCACTGAAGCTTTCTTT. Encoded protein: CASSLGQMGTEAFF.

This chain connects TRBV30 to TRBJ2-7, with 10 bases that match TRBD2. This CDR3 comprises 15 residues. The germline V gene has CDR1 GTSNPN and CDR2 SVGIG (reference sequence). The trim removed 1 base at V and 2 bases at J, leaving 5 bases unmatched. This CDR3 is CAWSGTGTSAYEQYF. In nucleotides, the CDR3 is TGTGCCTGGAGTGGAACCGGGACTAGCGCCTACGAGCAGTACTTC. The entire variable domain, with the rest obtained from reference TRBV30 and TRBJ2-7, is as follows: SQTIHQWPATLVQPVGSPLSLECTVEGTSNPNLYWYRQAAGRGLQLLFYSVGIGQISSEVPQNLSASRPQDRQFILSSKKLLLSDSGFYLCAWSGTGTSAYEQYFGPGTRLTVT.

This clonotype was seen a handful of times. Here the CDR3 DNA reads TGTGCCAGTATCCCAACCGGGGGCCCCTACGAGCAGTACTTC. This translates into CASIPTGGPYEQYF. The chain combines TRBV19 with TRBJ2-7, with D possibly called TRBD1 or TRBD2 (6 bases each). CDR1 is LNHDA, CDR2 SQIVND, per germline (reference sequence). The V gene lost 7 bases and the J gene lost 2 bases, with 15 bases spanning the gap. The CDR3 length is 14 residues.

This clonotype has a count of ten or more. The gene calls are TRBV12-3 or TRBV12-4 and TRBJ2-2; D uncertain. Between the trimmed V and J ends, which lost 6 bases and 1 base, there was a span of 3 bases. CDR3 length equals 12 residues. The CDR3 loop reads CASSQNTGELFF. CDR3 bases: TGTGCCAGCAGCCAGAACACCGGGGAGCTGTTTTTT.

This clonotype was detected only a few times. The chain employs TRBV4-3 and TRBJ2-5; 14 bases are a match to TRBD2. V dropped 4 bases and J dropped 5; count of bases not matched to a gene: 9. CDR1 is LGHNA, CDR2 YSLEER, per germline. This CDR3 comprises 17 residues. The CDR3 nucleotides read TGCGCCAGCAGCCGACGACTAGCGGGAGGGCAGGGGGAGACCCAGTACTTC. Its translation is CASSRRLAGGQGETQYF.

This chain uses TRBV10-3 with TRBJ1-2, with D possibly matching TRBD1 (6 bases). CDR3 length: 15 residues. Germline CDR1 ENHRY, CDR2 SYGVKD. With 2 bases removed from V and 5 bases from J, the gap between germline ends came to 15 bases. The CDR3 sequence is CAISEPRGSGYGYTF. The CDR3 DNA sequence: TGTGCCATCAGTGAGCCGAGGGGGTCCGGATATGGCTACACCTTC.

This sequence joins TRBV20-1 and TRBJ2-7; 8 bases fit TRBD1. The CDR3 extends over 13 amino acids. V shed 2 bases, J shed 3 bases, and the junction held 3 bases outside the gene matches. Germline V gives CDR1 DFQATT, CDR2 SNEGSKA (reference sequence). DNA of the CDR3: TGCAGTGCTAGAACAGGGGGGTTCTACGAGCAGTACTTC. Its protein product is CSARTGGFYEQYF.

The chain uses TRBV12-3 or TRBV12-4 and TRBJ2-7; 8 nucleotides line up with TRBD1. V lost 5 bases and J lost 2; bases outside the gene matches: 8. This CDR3 spans 15 amino acids. The CDR3 DNA is TGTGCCAGCAGTCCATGGACAGGGTTACCCTACGAGCAGTACTTC. Translating gives CASSPWTGLPYEQYF.

This clonotype was detected ten times or more. V and J are TRBV12-3 or TRBV12-4 and TRBJ2-7; tentative D call: TRBD1 (5 bases). The CDR3 totals 15 residues. V was clipped by 0 bases and J by 2 bases, with 11 bases between them. The DNA of the CDR3 is TGTGCCAGCAGTTTAGCCGGACCGACAGCCTACGAGCAGTACTTC. It yields the protein CASSLAGPTAYEQYF.

The gene calls are TRBV11-2 and TRBJ2-1; 15 nucleotides line up with TRBD2. This CDR3 is built from 20 residues. Germline V gene lookup returns CDR1 SGHAT and CDR2 FQNNGV. V shed 7 bases and J 0 bases; nucleotides not matched to a gene: 13. The CDR3 DNA reads as TGTGCCAGCACCTCCATCGGACTAGCGGGAGGGGCGGGCTCCTACAATGAGCAGTTCTTC. Its protein is CASTSIGLAGGAGSYNEQFF. Looking up the rest from reference TRBV11-2 and TRBJ2-1 gives the full variable domain: EAGVAQSPRYKIIEKRQSVAFWCNPISGHATLYWYQQILGQGPKLLIQFQNNGVVDDSQLPKDRFSAERLKGVDSTLKIQPAKLEDSAVYLCASTSIGLAGGAGSYNEQFFGPGTRLTVL.

The rearrangement links TRBV6-2 or TRBV6-3 to TRBJ2-7; D may be TRBD1 (5 bases). Trimming cost V 2 bases and J 3 bases, with 8 bases left between them. Germline lookup yields CDR1 MNHEY and CDR2 SVGEGT. The CDR3 consists of 13 residues. The CDR3 region has the DNA TGTGCCAGCAGTTACGACAGATACTACGAGCAGTACTTC. It translates to CASSYDRYYEQYF.

This chain joins TRBV12-3 or TRBV12-4 and TRBJ1-5; a possible D gene is TRBD1 (6 bases). The CDR3 covers 14 residues. V was pared by 1 base and J by 5 bases, with 9 bases between. The CDR3, as DNA: TGTGCCAGCAGTTTAGGGGGGGCATATCAGCCCCAGCATTTT. Encoded protein: CASSLGGAYQPQHF.

This clonotype was counted at least ten times. This rearrangement joins TRBV12-3 or TRBV12-4 to TRBJ2-3; no firm D call. This CDR3 has 13 amino acids. V lost 6 bases to trimming and J lost 7 bases, with 14 bases between them. CDR3 in DNA: TGTGCCAGCAGCCTGACTGGCAGATATACGCAGTATTTT. Translation gives CASSLTGRYTQYF.

This clonotype was seen more than once but under ten times. The chain employs TRBV20-1 and TRBJ1-1, with D hard to call. The germline V and J ends were trimmed by 1 base and 1 base, with 10 bases remaining between them. Per germline, CDR1 DFQATT and CDR2 SNEGSKA (reference sequence). There are 14 residues in the CDR3. The CDR3 nucleotides are TGCAGTGCTAGAGGAAGGTGGACGAACACTGAAGCTTTCTTT. It yields the protein CSARGRWTNTEAFF.

The sample holds many counts of this clonotype. V usage is TRBV12-3 or TRBV12-4 and J usage is TRBJ1-1; a possible D gene is TRBD1 (6 bases). With 3 bases removed from V and 3 bases from J, the gap between germline ends came to 17 bases. The CDR3 covers 16 residues. CDR3 sequence: CASSFATQGGHTEAFF. DNA of the CDR3: TGTGCCAGCAGTTTCGCTACACAGGGTGGTCACACTGAAGCTTTCTTT.

This clonotype has just a few counts. The chain joins TRBV6-1 to TRBJ2-1; D ambiguous. Germline CDR1 and CDR2: MNHNS and SASEGT. The CDR3 sequence is 14 residues long. V lost 3 bases and J 7 bases, leaving 13 bases between the germline ends. The CDR3 DNA is TGTGCCAGCAGTGATAAGGATGGGCGAAATGAGCAGTTCTTC. This sequence encodes CASSDKDGRNEQFF.

CDR3 nucleotides: TGTGCCAGCAGTTTAGGTTCGGGGAACAATGAGCAGTTCTTC. Its translation: CASSLGSGNNEQFF. The chain combines TRBV12-3 or TRBV12-4 with TRBJ2-1; a possible D gene is TRBD2 (5 bases). V was clipped by 1 base and J by 5 bases, with 9 bases between them. CDR3 size: 14 residues.